A selection of T cell receptor beta chains follows, all from one sample in a study of T cell responses to AZD1222 COVID-19 vaccine. Repertoires were generated with immunoSEQ multiplex PCR, while TCRdb's copy carries only in-frame clones and drops some. The sample holds some 110,000 clones, 88% seen once. Sequences were derived from peripheral blood, sampled on day 0 of AZD1222 vaccination. The receptors stem from an adult in good health. Both conserved end residues are part of each CDR3. D genes are given only for firm matches. Size tells how often a clone was seen (once, few, many) or the class of an expanded clone, and some rows leave it out.

j_gene: TRBJ2-7; len: 13; abundance: many; d_gene: TRBD1; v_gene: TRBV7-6; CDR3nt: TGTGCCAGCAGCCCGGGACAGATCTACGAGCAGTACTTC; CDR3aa: CASSPGQIYEQYF
j_gene: TRBJ2-7; len: 15; abundance: -; d_gene: -; v_gene: TRBV28; CDR3nt: TGTGCCAGCACTTCCCCGCCCCGACAGCCCAACGAGCAGTACTTC; CDR3aa: CASTSPPRQPNEQYF
j_gene: TRBJ2-7; len: 12; abundance: -; d_gene: TRBD1; v_gene: TRBV11-2; CDR3nt: TGTGCCAGCAGCCCGCGTAGCGGACAGGGTTACTTC; CDR3aa: CASSPRSGQGYF
j_gene: TRBJ1-5; len: 14; abundance: few; d_gene: TRBD1; v_gene: TRBV6-5; CDR3nt: TGTGCCAGTACCCCGGGACAGGGCAGACAGCCCCAGCATTTT; CDR3aa: CASTPGQGRQPQHF
j_gene: TRBJ2-5; len: 14; abundance: -; d_gene: TRBD2; v_gene: TRBV4-2; CDR3nt: TGTGCCAGCAGCCGGTACGGACTAGAAGAGACCCAGTACTTC; CDR3aa: CASSRYGLEETQYF
j_gene: TRBJ1-4; len: 14; abundance: -; d_gene: -; v_gene: TRBV27; CDR3nt: TGTGCCAGCAGGCAACGAGGGAAACCTGAAAAACTGTTTTTT; CDR3aa: CASRQRGKPEKLFF
j_gene: TRBJ1-1; len: 14; abundance: -; d_gene: -; v_gene: TRBV5-1; CDR3nt: TGCGCCAGCAGCTTGGTGCAGGGGAACACTGAAGCTTTCTTT; CDR3aa: CASSLVQGNTEAFF
j_gene: TRBJ1-6; len: 13; abundance: -; d_gene: -; v_gene: TRBV6-5; CDR3nt: TGTGCCAGCAGGGAGGTCTCTAATTCACCCCTCCACTTT; CDR3aa: CASREVSNSPLHF
j_gene: TRBJ2-1; len: 15; abundance: -; d_gene: TRBD2; v_gene: TRBV10-3; CDR3nt: TGTGCCATCAGTGTTGTAGCGGGAGAGTTTAGTGAGCAGTTCTTC; CDR3aa: CAISVVAGEFSEQFF
j_gene: TRBJ1-3; len: 13; abundance: -; d_gene: -; v_gene: TRBV3-1/TRBV3-2; CDR3nt: TGTGCCAGCAGCCAAAATCTGGGAAACACCATATATTTT; CDR3aa: CASSQNLGNTIYF
j_gene: TRBJ2-1; len: 11; abundance: few; d_gene: -; v_gene: TRBV2; CDR3nt: TGTGCCAGCACCGTAGAGAATGAGCAGTTCTTC; CDR3aa: CASTVENEQFF
j_gene: TRBJ2-7; len: 13; abundance: -; d_gene: -; v_gene: TRBV24-1; CDR3nt: TGTGCCACCCAGGGGGGGGACGGCTACGAGCAGTACTTC; CDR3aa: CATQGGDGYEQYF
j_gene: TRBJ2-2; len: 11; abundance: -; d_gene: -; v_gene: TRBV27; CDR3nt: TGTGCCAGCAGTAGGAGCGGGGAGCTGTTTTTT; CDR3aa: CASSRSGELFF
j_gene: TRBJ2-5; len: 13; abundance: -; d_gene: TRBD1; v_gene: TRBV5-1; CDR3nt: TGCGCCAGCAGCATGGGACAGGGAGAGACCCAGTACTTC; CDR3aa: CASSMGQGETQYF
j_gene: TRBJ2-7; len: 14; abundance: -; d_gene: -; v_gene: TRBV5-1; CDR3nt: TGCGCCAGCAGGGAACACGACGGGTCCTACGAGCAGTACTTC; CDR3aa: CASREHDGSYEQYF
j_gene: TRBJ1-2; len: 15; abundance: -; d_gene: -; v_gene: TRBV19; CDR3nt: TGTGCCGCAGGAGCACGAGACAGTACTAACTATGGCTACACCTTC; CDR3aa: CAAGARDSTNYGYTF
j_gene: TRBJ1-2; len: 15; abundance: once; d_gene: TRBD1; v_gene: TRBV6-5; CDR3nt: TGTGCCAGCAGTTTAAAAGGGACAGCCGGCTATGGCTACACCTTC; CDR3aa: CASSLKGTAGYGYTF
j_gene: TRBJ2-7; len: 14; abundance: -; d_gene: TRBD2; v_gene: TRBV27; CDR3nt: TGTGCCAGCAGTTTTAGCGGGAGAGGCTACGAGCAGTACTTC; CDR3aa: CASSFSGRGYEQYF
j_gene: TRBJ1-1; len: 13; abundance: -; d_gene: -; v_gene: TRBV7-2; CDR3nt: TGTGCCAGCAGCCGAGAGGTGAATACTGAAGCTTTCTTT; CDR3aa: CASSREVNTEAFF
j_gene: TRBJ2-1; len: 15; abundance: -; d_gene: -; v_gene: TRBV28; CDR3nt: TGTGCCAGCAGTTTGGTACTTAGGAGGGGAAATGAGCAGTTCTTC; CDR3aa: CASSLVLRRGNEQFF
j_gene: TRBJ2-7; len: 18; abundance: few; d_gene: TRBD1; v_gene: TRBV14; CDR3nt: TGTGCCAGCAGCCCCGGACAGGGGTCGGTGTTTTTCTCCTACGAGCAGTACTTC; CDR3aa: CASSPGQGSVFFSYEQYF
j_gene: TRBJ1-6; len: 15; abundance: -; d_gene: -; v_gene: TRBV2; CDR3nt: TGTGCCAGCAGTGGATGGCAGGGGATCGATTCACCCCTCCACTTT; CDR3aa: CASSGWQGIDSPLHF
j_gene: TRBJ1-1; len: 13; abundance: -; d_gene: TRBD1; v_gene: TRBV5-4; CDR3nt: TGTGCCAGCAGCCCGGACAGGGACACTGAAGCTTTCTTT; CDR3aa: CASSPDRDTEAFF
j_gene: TRBJ2-1; len: 17; abundance: -; d_gene: -; v_gene: TRBV4-2; CDR3nt: TGTGCCAGCAGCCAAACTTTAGGGTCAAGCTCCTACAATGAGCAGTTCTTC; CDR3aa: CASSQTLGSSSYNEQFF
j_gene: TRBJ1-1; len: 11; abundance: -; d_gene: -; v_gene: TRBV20-1; CDR3nt: TGCAGTGATACCGAAAACACTGAAGCTTTCTTT; CDR3aa: CSDTENTEAFF
j_gene: TRBJ2-3; len: 18; abundance: -; d_gene: TRBD2; v_gene: TRBV4-2; CDR3nt: TGTGCCAGCAGCCAAGAACTAGCGGGAGGGCAACGCACAGATACGCAGTATTTT; CDR3aa: CASSQELAGGQRTDTQYF
j_gene: TRBJ1-4; len: 22; abundance: -; d_gene: -; v_gene: TRBV12-2; CDR3nt: TGTGCAAGTCGCGAGAACTCAGAAAAGACACCCATAAGGGCTGCAACTAATGAAAAACTGTTTTTT; CDR3aa: CASRENSEKTPIRAATNEKLFF
j_gene: TRBJ2-7; len: 13; abundance: -; d_gene: -; v_gene: TRBV28; CDR3nt: TGTGCCAGCAGGGGGGTCGACCGCTACGAGCAGTACTTC; CDR3aa: CASRGVDRYEQYF
j_gene: TRBJ1-6; len: 17; abundance: -; d_gene: -; v_gene: TRBV24-1; CDR3nt: TGTGCCACCAGTGATTTGGCCCCCAGACAGGCACATTCACCCCTCCACTTT; CDR3aa: CATSDLAPRQAHSPLHF
j_gene: TRBJ1-2; len: 14; abundance: -; d_gene: TRBD1; v_gene: TRBV28; CDR3nt: TGTGCCAGCAGTTCGGGACAGGGGGCGCATGGCTACACCTTC; CDR3aa: CASSSGQGAHGYTF
j_gene: TRBJ2-5; len: 15; abundance: -; d_gene: TRBD2; v_gene: TRBV9; CDR3nt: TGTGCCAGCCCCCACGGGGGGGAGCAGGTGGAGACCCAGTACTTC; CDR3aa: CASPHGGEQVETQYF
j_gene: TRBJ1-2; len: 13; abundance: -; d_gene: -; v_gene: TRBV11-3; CDR3nt: TGTGCCAGCAGCCCACCCGAGGGCGGAGGCTACACCTTC; CDR3aa: CASSPPEGGGYTF
j_gene: TRBJ2-7; len: 15; abundance: -; d_gene: -; v_gene: TRBV18; CDR3nt: TGTGCCAGCTCACCAATCCGGGCCAGCTCCTACGAGCAGTACTTC; CDR3aa: CASSPIRASSYEQYF
j_gene: TRBJ1-1; len: 15; abundance: -; d_gene: -; v_gene: TRBV21-1; CDR3nt: TGTGCCAGCAGCAAAGCCGGCGGAATGAACACTGAAGCTTTCTTT; CDR3aa: CASSKAGGMNTEAFF
j_gene: TRBJ2-2; len: 15; abundance: -; d_gene: TRBD1; v_gene: TRBV2; CDR3nt: TGTGCCAGCAGCGGGGACAGGATCCTCACCGGGGAGCTGTTTTTT; CDR3aa: CASSGDRILTGELFF
j_gene: TRBJ1-6; len: 14; abundance: -; d_gene: -; v_gene: TRBV11-3; CDR3nt: TGTGCCAGCAGCTCGAATTTTAGGAATTCACCCCTCCACTTT; CDR3aa: CASSSNFRNSPLHF
j_gene: TRBJ1-5; len: 15; abundance: -; d_gene: TRBD1; v_gene: TRBV6-5; CDR3nt: TGTGCCAGCATGGCCCGTGCAGGGGGAGTGGAGCCCCAGCATTTT; CDR3aa: CASMARAGGVEPQHF
j_gene: TRBJ1-2; len: 13; abundance: -; d_gene: -; v_gene: TRBV7-2; CDR3nt: TGTGCCAGCAGCTCACAGGCCTCCTATGGCTACACCTTC; CDR3aa: CASSSQASYGYTF
j_gene: TRBJ1-1; len: 21; abundance: -; d_gene: -; v_gene: TRBV12-5; CDR3nt: TGTGCTAGTGGTTTCCAGGGAAAGCGATCGACCGCCCCGATCTCCGACACTGAAGCTTTCTTT; CDR3aa: CASGFQGKRSTAPISDTEAFF
j_gene: TRBJ1-5; len: 13; abundance: -; d_gene: -; v_gene: TRBV2; CDR3nt: TGTGCCAGCAGCCTACAAGAGAATCAGCCCCAGCATTTT; CDR3aa: CASSLQENQPQHF
j_gene: TRBJ2-5; len: 16; abundance: few; d_gene: TRBD1; v_gene: TRBV27; CDR3nt: TGTGCCAGCAATCCCGGGCCGGACAGGGGGATAGAGACCCAGTACTTC; CDR3aa: CASNPGPDRGIETQYF
j_gene: TRBJ1-5; len: 14; abundance: -; d_gene: -; v_gene: TRBV2; CDR3nt: TGTGCCAGCAGAGGGGACGGATTAAATCAGCCCCAGCATTTT; CDR3aa: CASRGDGLNQPQHF
j_gene: TRBJ1-2; len: 13; abundance: -; d_gene: -; v_gene: TRBV7-2; CDR3nt: TGTGCCAGCAGCTTAGATACGCTGGGTGGCTACACCTTC; CDR3aa: CASSLDTLGGYTF
j_gene: TRBJ2-1; len: 16; abundance: -; d_gene: -; v_gene: TRBV7-6; CDR3nt: TGTGCCAGCAGCTTAGACCCCCCGAGCGGGTACAATGAGCAGTTCTTC; CDR3aa: CASSLDPPSGYNEQFF
j_gene: TRBJ2-3; len: 14; abundance: -; d_gene: -; v_gene: TRBV28; CDR3nt: TGTGCCAGCAGTTTATCCAGTTACACAGATACGCAGTATTTT; CDR3aa: CASSLSSYTDTQYF
j_gene: TRBJ2-1; len: 11; abundance: once; d_gene: -; v_gene: TRBV5-1; CDR3nt: TGCGCCAGCAGCTTAGCTGAGGAGCAGTTCTTC; CDR3aa: CASSLAEEQFF
j_gene: TRBJ1-1; len: 13; abundance: -; d_gene: -; v_gene: TRBV2; CDR3nt: TGTGCCATCCAGACAGAATGGAACACTGAAGCTTTCTTT; CDR3aa: CAIQTEWNTEAFF
j_gene: TRBJ1-2; len: 12; abundance: -; d_gene: -; v_gene: TRBV10-3; CDR3nt: TGTGCCATCAGTGACGGGAACTATGGCTACACCTTC; CDR3aa: CAISDGNYGYTF
j_gene: TRBJ1-4; len: 15; abundance: -; d_gene: TRBD1; v_gene: TRBV28; CDR3nt: TGTGCCAGCAGCCAAACAGGGGGCCCTAATGAAAAACTGTTTTTT; CDR3aa: CASSQTGGPNEKLFF
j_gene: TRBJ1-5; len: 13; abundance: few; d_gene: -; v_gene: TRBV7-2; CDR3nt: TGTGCCAGCAGCTTATCCGACAATCAGCCCCAGCATTTT; CDR3aa: CASSLSDNQPQHF
j_gene: TRBJ2-2; len: 14; abundance: -; d_gene: -; v_gene: TRBV10-1; CDR3nt: TGCGCCAGCAGTGCAACAGCTAGAGGCGGGGAGCTGTTTTTT; CDR3aa: CASSATARGGELFF
j_gene: TRBJ2-3; len: 15; abundance: -; d_gene: -; v_gene: TRBV11-2; CDR3nt: TGTGCCAGCAGCCTAGGGGCGCTAGGCACAGATACGCAGTATTTT; CDR3aa: CASSLGALGTDTQYF
j_gene: TRBJ2-7; len: 15; abundance: -; d_gene: -; v_gene: TRBV4-2; CDR3nt: TGTGCCAGCAGCCAAGATATGGGCAGTACCTACGAGCAGTACTTC; CDR3aa: CASSQDMGSTYEQYF
j_gene: TRBJ2-7; len: 13; abundance: once; d_gene: -; v_gene: TRBV4-1; CDR3nt: TGCGCCAGCAGCCTTGGCCCCCAGTACGAGCAGTACTTC; CDR3aa: CASSLGPQYEQYF
j_gene: TRBJ2-7; len: 15; abundance: -; d_gene: TRBD2; v_gene: TRBV6-5; CDR3nt: TGTGCCAGCGGCAGACTAGCGGGGGCCACGGGGGAGCAGTACTTC; CDR3aa: CASGRLAGATGEQYF
j_gene: TRBJ2-1; len: 15; abundance: -; d_gene: -; v_gene: TRBV19; CDR3nt: TGTGCCAGTAGTATCGGGGGAGTGGATTACAATGAGCAGTTCTTC; CDR3aa: CASSIGGVDYNEQFF
j_gene: TRBJ1-4; len: 14; abundance: -; d_gene: TRBD1; v_gene: TRBV7-6; CDR3nt: TGTGCCAGCAGCCGACAGGGGGAACGTGAAAAACTGTTTTTT; CDR3aa: CASSRQGEREKLFF
j_gene: TRBJ2-6; len: 16; abundance: -; d_gene: -; v_gene: TRBV27; CDR3nt: TGTGCCAGCAGCCTGGTTGGAGACTCTGGGGCCAACGTCCTGACTTTC; CDR3aa: CASSLVGDSGANVLTF
j_gene: TRBJ2-5; len: 12; abundance: -; d_gene: -; v_gene: TRBV2; CDR3nt: TGTGCCAGCAGAGACCGCGGGGAGACCCAGTACTTC; CDR3aa: CASRDRGETQYF